The T cell receptor beta chain described here comes from a study of cytomegalovirus exposure and HLA in healthy donors. CDR1 is SGHRS and CDR2 is YFSETQ in the germline V gene. This CDR3 is built from 11 residues. The germline V and J ends were trimmed by 1 base and 6 bases, with 3 bases remaining between them. Primers for the PCR totalled 60 Vbeta and 13 Jbeta. The protocol was immunoSEQ multiplex PCR, while the TCRdb copy is restricted to in-frame clones and leaves out a portion. Among about 140,000 clones listed, about four fifths were seen once. Sequencing input: PBMCs. The source of this sequence is a middle-aged man in good health and CMV-seropositive. The chain has TRBV5-1 and TRBJ2-3, with no clear D. The CDR3 region is CASSLYDTQYF. In DNA, the CDR3 is TGCGCCAGCAGCTTGTATGATACGCAGTATTTT.